This note documents a single TCR beta chain sequence. Its specific antigen is unknown. Per-base quality was not reported, and no clone a single base away is much larger than it. The sample belongs to a study of regulatory T cells in long-lasting Graves disease (dated by TCRdb to the early 2020s). Looking at the study overall: Antithyroid drugs had been taken for less than 3 months by newly diagnosed Graves' disease patients. The study was registered as a clinical trial and conducted in China. Peripheral blood TCR sequencing and RNA sequencing compared persistent Graves' disease patients with newly diagnosed Graves' disease patients. A total of some 35 samples underwent TCR sequencing, from about 13 patients with persistent Graves' disease and 20 patients with newly diagnosed Graves' disease.

The library was made by multiplex PCR. TCRdb shows the sequencer as Illumina HiSeq 4000. CDR3 regions were amplified by Arm-PCR with iRepertoire HTBI primers to construct TCR beta libraries. Before sequencing, the PCR products went through gel purification. Per the source publication's procedure: A total of roughly 58 TRBV and some 15 TRBJ segments were identified across samples and were used for gene usage analysis of CDR3 amino acid clonotypes. Filtered high-quality paired reads were merged into contigs using COPE and FqMerger. Contigs were aligned with BLAST to IMGT TRBV, TRBD and TRBJ reference genes, and CDR3 was defined per IMGT. Clonotypes above 0.1% frequency were classified as highly expanded clones. Shannon entropy was used to measure repertoire diversity, and the Gini coefficient was used to measure V-J evenness. A clonotype found in more than one individual was treated as public. TCRdb's own reprocessing of the public reads used fastp at Q25 and MiXCR and kept productive beta chains. Each entry is one CDR3 protein sequence, shown with its most common DNA and genes. These V and J calls derive from TCRdb rather than the authors' analysis. The sample table contains approximately 230,000 distinct CDR3 sequences; only one count was recorded for around 17% of them. Approximately 24% of the sample belongs to the ten largest clones.

From the cysteine through the phenylalanine, the CDR3 covers 13 amino acids. The DNA shown is the 39-base CDR3, in frame from base 1. V gives up 5 bases and J gives up 7 bases, and the segment between their germline ends measures 9 bases. CDR1 and CDR2 are drawn from the germline V gene (reference sequence): SEHNR, FQNEAQ. This sample's time point label indicates: newly diagnosed GD, antithyroid drugs for less than 3 months. For both TCR sequencing and RNA sequencing, RNA was extracted from PBMCs using TRIzol. The diagnosis of Graves' disease was made according to American Thyroid Association guidelines. Recruitment of patients was carried out at an endocrinology department in Xi'an, China. Each patient gave 9 to 10 milliliters of peripheral blood, collected in an EDTA anticoagulant tube. Ficoll Paque Plus density gradient separation was used to isolate PBMCs, and no further T cell sorting was done. An Agilent 2100 Bioanalyzer and agarose gel were used to check RNA quality, while a NanoDrop 2000 measured RNA concentration.

Broader findings and caveats from the paper: Lower TCR Shannon entropy and fewer highly expanded clones were observed in persistent Graves' disease patients than in newly diagnosed patients, which suggested clonal expansion. A larger number of public clonotypes was shared among persistent patients (more than 2,500) than among newly diagnosed patients (roughly 1,000). Peripheral blood alone was examined, since thyroid tissue, which constituted the primary lesion, could not be accessed. The authors acknowledged the small sample size as a limitation that may reduce accuracy. Only the TCR beta chain was sequenced and analyzed. Persistent disease showed preferential use of TRBV28, TRBJ1-2 and TRBJ2-5, whereas newly diagnosed disease favored TRBV20-1 and TRBJ2-1.

The sample in question was peripheral blood mononuclear cells (PBMCs), obtained at new diagnosis, from a patient treated with antithyroid drugs. The source is a female donor with Graves disease. The chain uses TRBV7-9 and TRBJ1-6; a tentative D call is TRBD1 (6 bases match). The CDR3 protein sequence reads: CASSRGANSPLHF. The DNA is as follows: TGTGCCAGCAGCCGGGGGGCCAATTCACCCCTCCACTTT.